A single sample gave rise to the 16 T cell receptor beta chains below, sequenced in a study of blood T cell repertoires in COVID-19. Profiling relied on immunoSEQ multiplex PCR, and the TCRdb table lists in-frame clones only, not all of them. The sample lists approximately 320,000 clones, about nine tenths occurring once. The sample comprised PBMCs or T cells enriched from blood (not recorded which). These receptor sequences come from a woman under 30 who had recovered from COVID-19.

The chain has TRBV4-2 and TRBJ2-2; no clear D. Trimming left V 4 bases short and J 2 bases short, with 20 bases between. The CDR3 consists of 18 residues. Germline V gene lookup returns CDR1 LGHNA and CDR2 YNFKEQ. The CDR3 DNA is TGTGCCAGCAGCCGTAGGCGGCTATACTCCGAAAACACCGGGGAGCTGTTTTTT. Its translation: CASSRRRLYSENTGELFF.

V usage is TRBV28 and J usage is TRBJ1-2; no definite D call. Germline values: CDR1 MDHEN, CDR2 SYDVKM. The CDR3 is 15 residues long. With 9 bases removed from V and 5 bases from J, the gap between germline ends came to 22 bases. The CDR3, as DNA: TGTGCCAGGGCTCGAACGGGGAGGCTTACATATGGCTACACCTTC. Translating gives CARARTGRLTYGYTF.

This chain's CDR3 is CAIQSGGSYNEQFF. In DNA, the CDR3 is TGTGCCATCCAGAGCGGGGGGTCCTACAATGAGCAGTTCTTC. The chain has TRBV7-2 and TRBJ2-1, with 9 bases matching TRBD2. Unmatched junction bases numbered 5, after V lost 10 bases and J lost 1 base. Germline V CDR1 and CDR2: SGHTA, FQGNSA. The CDR3 is 14 amino acids.

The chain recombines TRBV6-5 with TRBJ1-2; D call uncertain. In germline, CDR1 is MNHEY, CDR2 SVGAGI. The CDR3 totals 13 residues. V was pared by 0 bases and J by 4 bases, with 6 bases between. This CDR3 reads CASSYSRVYGYTF. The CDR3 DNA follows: TGTGCCAGCAGTTACTCGCGGGTCTATGGCTACACCTTC.

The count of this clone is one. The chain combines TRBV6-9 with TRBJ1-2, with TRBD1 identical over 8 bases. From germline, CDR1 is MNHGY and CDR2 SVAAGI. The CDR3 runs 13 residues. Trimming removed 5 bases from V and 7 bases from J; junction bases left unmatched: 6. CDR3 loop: CASSPSTGGGYTF. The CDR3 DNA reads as TGTGCCAGCAGTCCCTCCACAGGGGGTGGCTACACCTTC.

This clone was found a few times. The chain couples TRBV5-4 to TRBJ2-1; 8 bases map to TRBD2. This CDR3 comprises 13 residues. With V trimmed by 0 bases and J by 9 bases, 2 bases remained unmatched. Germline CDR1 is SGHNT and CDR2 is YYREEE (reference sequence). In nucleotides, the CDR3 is TGTGCCAGCAGCTTGGGCCTAGCGGGTGAGCAGTTCTTC. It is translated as CASSLGLAGEQFF.

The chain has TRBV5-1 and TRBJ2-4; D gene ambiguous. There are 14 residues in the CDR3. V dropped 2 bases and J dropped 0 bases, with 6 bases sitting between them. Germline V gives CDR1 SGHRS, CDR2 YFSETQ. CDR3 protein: CASSFGVAKNIQYF. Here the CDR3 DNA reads TGCGCCAGCAGCTTCGGAGTAGCCAAAAACATTCAGTACTTC.

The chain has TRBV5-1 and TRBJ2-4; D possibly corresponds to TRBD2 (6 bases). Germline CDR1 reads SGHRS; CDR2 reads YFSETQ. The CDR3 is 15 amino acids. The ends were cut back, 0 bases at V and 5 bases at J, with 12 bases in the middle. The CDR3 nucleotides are TGCGCCAGCAGCTTGGAGGGCAGGGAGGAAAACATTCAGTACTTC. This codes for CASSLEGREENIQYF.

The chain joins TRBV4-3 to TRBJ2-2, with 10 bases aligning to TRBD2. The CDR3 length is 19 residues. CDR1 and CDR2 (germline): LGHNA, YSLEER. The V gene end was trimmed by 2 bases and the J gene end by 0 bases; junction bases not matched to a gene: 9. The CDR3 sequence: CASSQRGGLARANTGELFF. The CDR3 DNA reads TGCGCCAGCAGCCAACGAGGGGGACTAGCGAGAGCGAACACCGGGGAGCTGTTTTTT.

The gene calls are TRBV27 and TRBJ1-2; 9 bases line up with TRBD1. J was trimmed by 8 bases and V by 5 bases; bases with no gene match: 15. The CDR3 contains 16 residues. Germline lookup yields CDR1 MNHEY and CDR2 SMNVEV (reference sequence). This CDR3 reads CASSPHSDRGGRGYTF. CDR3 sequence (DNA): TGTGCCAGCAGTCCCCACTCCGACAGGGGGGGTCGGGGCTACACCTTC.

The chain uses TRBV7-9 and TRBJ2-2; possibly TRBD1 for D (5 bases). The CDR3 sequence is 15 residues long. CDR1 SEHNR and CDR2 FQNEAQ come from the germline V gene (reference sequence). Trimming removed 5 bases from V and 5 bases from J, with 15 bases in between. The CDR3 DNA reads TGTGCCAGCAGCCTCGGACAAGTGGGGACCGGGGAGCTGTTTTTT. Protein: CASSLGQVGTGELFF.

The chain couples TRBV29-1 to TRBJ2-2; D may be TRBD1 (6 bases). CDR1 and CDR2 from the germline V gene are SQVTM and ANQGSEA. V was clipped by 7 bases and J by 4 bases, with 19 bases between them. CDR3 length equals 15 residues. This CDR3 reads CSGHSYQGGTGELFF. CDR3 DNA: TGCAGCGGGCACTCCTATCAAGGGGGCACCGGGGAGCTGTTTTTT.

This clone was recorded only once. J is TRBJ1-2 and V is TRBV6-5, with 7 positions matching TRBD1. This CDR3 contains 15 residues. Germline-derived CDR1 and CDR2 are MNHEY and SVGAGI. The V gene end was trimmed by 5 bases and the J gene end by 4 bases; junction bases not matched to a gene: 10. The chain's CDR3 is CASSQTGDCGYGYTF. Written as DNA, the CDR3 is TGTGCCAGCAGTCAAACAGGGGATTGTGGCTATGGCTACACCTTC.

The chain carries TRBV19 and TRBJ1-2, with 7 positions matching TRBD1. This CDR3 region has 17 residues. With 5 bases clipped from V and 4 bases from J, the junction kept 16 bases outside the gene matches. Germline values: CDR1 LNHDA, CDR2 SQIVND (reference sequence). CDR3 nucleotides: TGTGCCAGTAGTCATACGAACCGGGACAGATTCATCTATGGCTACACCTTC. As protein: CASSHTNRDRFIYGYTF.

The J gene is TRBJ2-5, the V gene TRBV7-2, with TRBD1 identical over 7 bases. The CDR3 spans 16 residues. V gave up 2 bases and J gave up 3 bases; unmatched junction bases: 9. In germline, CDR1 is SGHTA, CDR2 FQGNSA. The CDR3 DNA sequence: TGTGCCAGCAGCTTAATGCGAGGGGGCGCTGAAGAGACCCAGTACTTC. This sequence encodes CASSLMRGGAEETQYF. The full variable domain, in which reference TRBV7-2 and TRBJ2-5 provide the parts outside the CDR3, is GAGVSQSPSNKVTEKGKDVELRCDPISGHTALYWYRQSLGQGLEFLIYFQGNSAPDKSGLPSDRFSAERTGGSVSTLTIQRTQQEDSAVYLCASSLMRGGAEETQYFGPGTRLLVL.

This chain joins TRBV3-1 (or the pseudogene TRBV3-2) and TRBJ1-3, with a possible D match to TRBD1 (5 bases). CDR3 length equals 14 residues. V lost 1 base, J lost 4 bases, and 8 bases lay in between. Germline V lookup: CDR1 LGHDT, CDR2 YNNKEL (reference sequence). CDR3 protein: CASSQVTVGNTIYF. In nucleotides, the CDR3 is TGTGCCAGCAGCCAAGTGACAGTCGGAAACACCATATATTTT.